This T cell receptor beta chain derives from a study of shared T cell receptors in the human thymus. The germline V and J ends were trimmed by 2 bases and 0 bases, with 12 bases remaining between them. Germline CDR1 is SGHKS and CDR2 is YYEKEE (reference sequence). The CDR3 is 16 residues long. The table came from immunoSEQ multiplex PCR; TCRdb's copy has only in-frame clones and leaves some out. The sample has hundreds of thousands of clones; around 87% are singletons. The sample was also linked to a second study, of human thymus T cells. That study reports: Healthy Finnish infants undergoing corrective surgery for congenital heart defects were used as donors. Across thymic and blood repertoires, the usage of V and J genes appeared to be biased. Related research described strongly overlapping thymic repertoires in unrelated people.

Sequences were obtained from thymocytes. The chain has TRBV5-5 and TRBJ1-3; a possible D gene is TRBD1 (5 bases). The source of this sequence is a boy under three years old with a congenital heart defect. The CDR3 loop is CASSFTGKSSGNTIYF. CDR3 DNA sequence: TGTGCCAGCAGCTTTACAGGAAAGAGCTCTGGAAACACCATATATTTT.